This TCR beta chain was sequenced in a study of cytomegalovirus exposure and HLA in healthy donors. Generated by immunoSEQ multiplex PCR, the TCRdb table keeps only in-frame clones and is missing some. Of about 73,000 clones listed, around 94% are singletons. CDR3 length equals 16 residues. Germline CDR1 MNHEY, CDR2 SMNVEV (reference sequence). Between the trimmed V and J ends, which lost 4 bases and 0 bases, there was a span of 12 bases. The chain has TRBV27 and TRBJ1-4; weak D call: TRBD1 (6 bases). The sample consisted of PBMCs. This TCR came from a woman aged 18-35 years in good health and CMV-seropositive. The CDR3 DNA is TGTGCCAGCAGTTGGGGGCGGCCTGCAACTAATGAAAAACTGTTTTTT. Its translation: CASSWGRPATNEKLFF.